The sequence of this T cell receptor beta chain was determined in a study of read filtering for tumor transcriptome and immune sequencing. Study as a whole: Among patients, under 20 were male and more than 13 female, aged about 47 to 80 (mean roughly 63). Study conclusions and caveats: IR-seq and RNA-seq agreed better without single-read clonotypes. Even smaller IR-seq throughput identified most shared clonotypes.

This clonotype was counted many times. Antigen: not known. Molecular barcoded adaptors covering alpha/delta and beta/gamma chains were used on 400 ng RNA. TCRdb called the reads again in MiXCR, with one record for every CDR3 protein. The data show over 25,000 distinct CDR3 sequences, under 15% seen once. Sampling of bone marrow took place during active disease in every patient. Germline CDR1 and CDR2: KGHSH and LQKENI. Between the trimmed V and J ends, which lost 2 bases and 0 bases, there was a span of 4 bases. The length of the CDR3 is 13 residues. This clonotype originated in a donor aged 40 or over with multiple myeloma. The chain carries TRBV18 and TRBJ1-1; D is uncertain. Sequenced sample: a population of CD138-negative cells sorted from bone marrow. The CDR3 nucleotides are TGTGCCAGCTCACCAGCTATGAACACTGAAGCTTTCTTT. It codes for CASSPAMNTEAFF.